The next 10 T cell receptor beta chains were all read from a single sample in a study of OX40 agonist ivuxolimab in advanced cancers. TCRdb's copy holds only in-frame clones and misses some; the assay was immunoSEQ multiplex PCR. The sample has approximately 39,000 clones, around 80% seen once. The sequencing here drew on CD4+ or CD8+ T cells sorted from blood, taken in a trial of the OX40 agonist ivuxolimab. The receptors here all came from an adult with an advanced solid tumor such as melanoma, head and neck, liver or kidney cancer.

The chain links TRBV9 to TRBJ2-5; TRBD2 matches 7 bases. The trim removed 1 base at V and 5 bases at J, leaving 5 bases unmatched. CDR3 length: 14 residues. Germline V gene lookup returns CDR1 SGDLS and CDR2 YYNGEE. CDR3 nucleotide sequence: TGTGCCAGCAGCGTACTGGGGGGGGTCGAGACCCAGTACTTC. Its protein product is CASSVLGGVETQYF. The whole variable domain, remainder taken from reference TRBV9 and TRBJ2-5, is DSGVTQTPKHLITATGQRVTLRCSPRSGDLSVYWYQQSLDQGLQFLIQYYNGEERAKGNILERFSAQQFPDLHSELNLSSLELGDSALYFCASSVLGGVETQYFGPGTRLLVL.

Only one count was recorded for this clone. The chain joins TRBV7-3 to TRBJ1-5; D is uncertain. CDR3 length: 14 amino acids. Germline V gene data show CDR1 as SGHTA and CDR2 as FQGTGA. Trimming shortened V by 6 bases and J by 8 bases, and 17 bases separated the two germline ends. CDR3 coding DNA: TGTGCCAGCAGAAAACAGAGCCGGGATGAGCCCCAGCATTTT. As protein: CASRKQSRDEPQHF.

The chain links TRBV13 to TRBJ2-7; D is undetermined. CDR3 length equals 13 residues. Per the germline V gene, CDR1 is PRHDT and CDR2 is FYEKMQ (reference sequence). The V gene lost 2 bases and the J gene lost 3 bases, with 8 bases spanning the gap. CDR3 nucleotides: TGTGCCAGCAGCTTACGTCTTTTCTACGAGCAGTACTTC. This codes for CASSLRLFYEQYF. Together with reference TRBV13 and TRBJ2-7, the CDR3 gives the full variable domain: AAGVIQSPRHLIKEKRETATLKCYPIPRHDTVYWYQQGPGQDPQFLISFYEKMQSDKGSIPDRFSAQQFSDYHSELNMSSLELGDSALYFCASSLRLFYEQYFGPGTRLTVT.

The chain couples TRBV29-1 to TRBJ2-5, with 7 bases matching TRBD1. The J call may be incorrect, as the DNA end agrees better with TRBJ2-7. Germline assignment: CDR1 SQVTM and CDR2 ANQGSEA. CDR3 length: 11 residues. The CDR3 reads CSVERDSEQYF. In DNA form, the CDR3 reads TGCAGCGTTGAACGGGACAGCGAGCAGTACTTC.

The genes are TRBV4-1 and TRBJ2-5, with D possibly TRBD2 on 5 matching bases. The J call may not be correct, given that the DNA end is closer to TRBJ2-7. The CDR3 extends over 15 amino acids. The V gene's germline CDR1 is MGHRA and CDR2 YSYEKL. The CDR3 loop reads CASSQDDTGTYEQYF. The CDR3 DNA follows: TGCGCCAGCAGCCAAGATGATACGGGGACCTACGAGCAGTACTTC.

This rearrangement joins TRBV12-5 to TRBJ1-1, with D possibly being TRBD1 (5 bases). Germline CDR1 LGHNT, CDR2 FRNRAP. V dropped 6 bases and J dropped 5 bases, with 7 bases sitting between them. The length of the CDR3 is 11 residues. CDR3 sequence reads: CASGGGTEAFF. The CDR3 DNA reads TGTGCTAGTGGGGGGGGAACTGAAGCTTTCTTT. Based on the CDR3 plus reference TRBV12-5 and TRBJ1-1, the full variable domain is DARVTQTPRHKVTEMGQEVTMRCQPILGHNTVFWYRQTMMQGLELLAYFRNRAPLDDSGMPKDRFSAEMPDATLATLKIQPSEPRDSAVYFCASGGGTEAFFGQGTRLTVV.

The chain employs TRBV4-2 and TRBJ2-3; D not certain. Trimming pared 1 base from V and 1 base from J, leaving 6 bases between. CDR1 is LGHNA and CDR2 is YNFKEQ in the germline V gene. This CDR3 comprises 14 residues. The CDR3 sequence: CASSQVARTDTQYF. CDR3 coding DNA: TGTGCCAGCAGCCAAGTCGCCCGCACAGATACGCAGTATTTT.

The chain uses TRBV11-2 and TRBJ1-5; D is undetermined. V was shortened by 7 bases and J by 3 bases, with 19 bases between the two germline ends. The CDR3 is 16 residues long. CDR1 and CDR2 (germline): SGHAT, FQNNGV. CDR3: CASTRRGKQSNQPQHF. CDR3 DNA sequence: TGTGCCAGCACCCGACGCGGCAAACAATCCAATCAGCCCCAGCATTTT.

The chain uses TRBV27 and TRBJ2-7; TRBD1 matches at 7 bases. The germline V gene encodes CDR1 MNHEY and CDR2 SMNVEV (reference sequence). This CDR3 has 14 residues. V gave up 8 bases and J gave up 3 bases; unmatched junction bases: 10. CDR3 protein: CASADRANFYEQYF. CDR3 bases: TGTGCCAGCGCCGACAGGGCCAACTTCTACGAGCAGTACTTC.

The sample holds one count of this clone. The rearrangement links TRBV15 to TRBJ1-1; the match to TRBD1 covers 9 bases. Germline V lookup: CDR1 LNHNV, CDR2 YYDKDF (reference sequence). The CDR3 totals 14 residues. Trimming took 2 bases from V and 7 from J; bases not matched to a gene: 5. CDR3 nucleotides: TGTGCCACCAGCAGACCCGGGACAGGGCTTGAAGCTTTCTTT. This encodes CATSRPGTGLEAFF.